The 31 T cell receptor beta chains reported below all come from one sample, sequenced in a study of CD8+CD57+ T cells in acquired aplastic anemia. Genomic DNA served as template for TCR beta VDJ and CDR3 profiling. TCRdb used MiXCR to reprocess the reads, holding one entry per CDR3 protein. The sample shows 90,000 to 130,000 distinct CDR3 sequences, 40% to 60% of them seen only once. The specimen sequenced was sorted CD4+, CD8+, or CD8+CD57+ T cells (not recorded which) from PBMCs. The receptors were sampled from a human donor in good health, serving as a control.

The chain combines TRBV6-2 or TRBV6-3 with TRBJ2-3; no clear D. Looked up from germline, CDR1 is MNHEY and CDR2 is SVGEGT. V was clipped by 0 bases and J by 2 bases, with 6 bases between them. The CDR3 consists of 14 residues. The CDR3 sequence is CASSYSGITDTQYF. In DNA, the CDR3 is TGTGCCAGCAGTTACTCCGGTATCACAGATACGCAGTATTTT.

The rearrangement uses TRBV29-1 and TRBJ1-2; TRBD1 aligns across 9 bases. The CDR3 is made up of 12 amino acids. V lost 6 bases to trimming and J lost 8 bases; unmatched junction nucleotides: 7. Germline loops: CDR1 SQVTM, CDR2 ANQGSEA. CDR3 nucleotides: TGCAGCGTGACCGGGACAGGGAGCGGCTACACCTTC. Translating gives CSVTGTGSGYTF.

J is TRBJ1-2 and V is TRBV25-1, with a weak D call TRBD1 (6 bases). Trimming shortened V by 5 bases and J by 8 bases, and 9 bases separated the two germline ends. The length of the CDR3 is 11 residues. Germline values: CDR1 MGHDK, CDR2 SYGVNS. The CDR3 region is CASSPTGGYTF. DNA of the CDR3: TGTGCCAGCAGTCCCACAGGGGGCTACACCTTC.

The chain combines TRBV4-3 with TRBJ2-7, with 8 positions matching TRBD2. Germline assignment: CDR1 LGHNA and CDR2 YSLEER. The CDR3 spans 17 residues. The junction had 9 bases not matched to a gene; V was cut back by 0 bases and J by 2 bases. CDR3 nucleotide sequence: TGCGCCAGCAGCCAAGAACAGGTAGCGGGGACGACCTACGAGCAGTACTTC. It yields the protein CASSQEQVAGTTYEQYF.

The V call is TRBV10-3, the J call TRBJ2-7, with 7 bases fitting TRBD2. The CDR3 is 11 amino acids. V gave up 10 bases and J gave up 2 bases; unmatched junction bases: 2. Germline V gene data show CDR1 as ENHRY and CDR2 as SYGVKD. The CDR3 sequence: CATGGTYEQYF. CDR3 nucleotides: TGTGCCACCGGGGGGACCTACGAGCAGTACTTC.

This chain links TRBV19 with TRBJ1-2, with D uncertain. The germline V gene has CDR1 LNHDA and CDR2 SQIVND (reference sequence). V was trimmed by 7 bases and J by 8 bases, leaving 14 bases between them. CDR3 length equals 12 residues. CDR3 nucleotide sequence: TGTGCCAGTACGCGCGAGCTCGGGGGCTACACCTTC. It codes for CASTRELGGYTF.

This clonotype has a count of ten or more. DNA of the CDR3: TGCAGTGCTCCAGACCCCGGGACAGGGAGAGACAATGAGCAGTTCTTC. It encodes CSAPDPGTGRDNEQFF. The gene calls are TRBV20-1 and TRBJ2-1; 9 bases are shared with TRBD1. The CDR3 runs to 16 residues. V was clipped by 5 bases and J by 5 bases; unmatched bases: 13. Germline V CDR1 and CDR2: DFQATT, SNEGSKA (reference sequence).

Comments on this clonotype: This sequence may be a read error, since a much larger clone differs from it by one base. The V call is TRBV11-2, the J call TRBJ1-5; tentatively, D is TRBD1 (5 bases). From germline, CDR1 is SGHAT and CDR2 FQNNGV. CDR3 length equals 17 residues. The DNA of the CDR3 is TGTGCCGGCAGCATCGAAAACGGACACTATAGCAATCAGCCCCAGCATTTT. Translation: CAGSIENGHYSNQPQHF.

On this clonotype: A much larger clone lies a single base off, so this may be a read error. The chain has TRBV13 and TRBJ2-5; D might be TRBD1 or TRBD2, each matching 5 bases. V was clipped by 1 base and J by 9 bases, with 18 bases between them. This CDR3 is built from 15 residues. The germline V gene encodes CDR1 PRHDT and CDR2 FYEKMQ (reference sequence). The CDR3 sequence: CASSLEGTEDGAQYF. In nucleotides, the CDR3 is TGTGCCAGCAGCTTAGAGGGGACCGAGGATGGGGCCCAGTACTTC. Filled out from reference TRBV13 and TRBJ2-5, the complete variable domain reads AAGVIQSPRHLIKEKRETATLKCYPIPRHDTVYWYQQGPGQDPQFLISFYEKMQSDKGSIPDRFSAQQFSDYHSELNMSSLELGDSALYFCASSLEGTEDGAQYFGPGTRLLVL.

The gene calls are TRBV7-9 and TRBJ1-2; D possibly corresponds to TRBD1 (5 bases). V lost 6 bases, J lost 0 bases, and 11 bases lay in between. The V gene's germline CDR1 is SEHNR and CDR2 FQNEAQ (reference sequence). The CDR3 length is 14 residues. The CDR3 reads CASRPDNSNYGYTF. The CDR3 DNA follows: TGTGCCAGCAGACCGGACAACTCTAACTATGGCTACACCTTC.

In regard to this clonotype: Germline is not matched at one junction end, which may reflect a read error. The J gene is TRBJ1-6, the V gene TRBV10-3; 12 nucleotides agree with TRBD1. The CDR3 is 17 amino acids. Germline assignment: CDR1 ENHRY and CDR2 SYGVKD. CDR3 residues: CASSYFEGQGANPPLHF. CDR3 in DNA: TGTGCCAGCAGTTACTTCGAGGGACAGGGGGCAAATCCACCCCTCCACTTT.

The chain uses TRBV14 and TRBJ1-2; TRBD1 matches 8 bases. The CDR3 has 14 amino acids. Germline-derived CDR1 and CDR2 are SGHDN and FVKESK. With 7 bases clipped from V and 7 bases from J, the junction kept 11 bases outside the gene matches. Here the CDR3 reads CASIVRTGFGGYTF. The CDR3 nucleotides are TGTGCCAGCATCGTCCGGACAGGGTTCGGTGGCTACACCTTC.

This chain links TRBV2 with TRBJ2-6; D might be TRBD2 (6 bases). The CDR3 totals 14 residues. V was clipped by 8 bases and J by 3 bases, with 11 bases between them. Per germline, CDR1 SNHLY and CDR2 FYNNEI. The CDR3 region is CASGRGGGANVLTF. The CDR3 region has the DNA TGTGCCAGCGGGCGGGGCGGTGGGGCCAACGTCCTGACTTTC.

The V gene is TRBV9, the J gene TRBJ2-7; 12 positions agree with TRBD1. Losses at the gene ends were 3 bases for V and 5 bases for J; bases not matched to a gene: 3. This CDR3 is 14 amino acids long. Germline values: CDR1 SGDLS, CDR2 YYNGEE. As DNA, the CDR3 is TGTGCCAGCAGCGCAGGGACAGGGGGCAACGAGCAGTACTTC. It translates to CASSAGTGGNEQYF.

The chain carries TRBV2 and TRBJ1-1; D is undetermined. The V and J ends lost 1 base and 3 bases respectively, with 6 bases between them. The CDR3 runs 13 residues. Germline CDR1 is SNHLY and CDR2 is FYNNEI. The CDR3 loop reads CASSEVRDTEAFF. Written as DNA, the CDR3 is TGTGCCAGCAGTGAAGTACGGGACACTGAAGCTTTCTTT.

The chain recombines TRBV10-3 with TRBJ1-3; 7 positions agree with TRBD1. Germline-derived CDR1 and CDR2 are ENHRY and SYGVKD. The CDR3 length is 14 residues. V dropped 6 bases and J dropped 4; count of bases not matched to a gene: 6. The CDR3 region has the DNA TGTGCCATCAGCAAAGACAGGGAAGGAAACACCATATATTTT. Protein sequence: CAISKDREGNTIYF.

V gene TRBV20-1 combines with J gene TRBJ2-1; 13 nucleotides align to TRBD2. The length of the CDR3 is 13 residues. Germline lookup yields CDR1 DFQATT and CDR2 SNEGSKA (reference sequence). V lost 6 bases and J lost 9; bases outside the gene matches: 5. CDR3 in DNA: TGCAGTGCATGGACTAGCGGGAGTACTGAGCAGTTCTTC. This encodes CSAWTSGSTEQFF.

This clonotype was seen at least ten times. The CDR3 spells CSARDQDPVAQETQYF. As DNA, the CDR3 is TGCAGTGCTAGAGACCAGGACCCGGTCGCGCAAGAGACCCAGTACTTC. The V call is TRBV20-1, the J call TRBJ2-5; D is ambiguous. The CDR3 spans 16 residues. The V end lost 0 bases, the J end lost 2 bases, and 16 bases lay between the germline ends. CDR1 and CDR2 (germline): DFQATT, SNEGSKA (reference sequence).

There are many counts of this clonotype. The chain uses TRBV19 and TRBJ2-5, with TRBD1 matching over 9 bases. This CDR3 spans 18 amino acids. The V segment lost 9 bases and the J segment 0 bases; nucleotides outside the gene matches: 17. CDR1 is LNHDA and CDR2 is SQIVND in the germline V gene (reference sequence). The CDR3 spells CASGKGKSGQGNQETQYF. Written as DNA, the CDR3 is TGTGCCAGCGGGAAAGGAAAAAGCGGACAGGGGAACCAAGAGACCCAGTACTTC. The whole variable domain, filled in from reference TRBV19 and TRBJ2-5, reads DGGITQSPKYLFRKEGQNVTLSCEQNLNHDAMYWYRQDPGQGLRLIYYSQIVNDFQKGDIAEGYSVSREKKESFPLTVTSAQKNPTAFYLCASGKGKSGQGNQETQYFGPGTRLLVL.

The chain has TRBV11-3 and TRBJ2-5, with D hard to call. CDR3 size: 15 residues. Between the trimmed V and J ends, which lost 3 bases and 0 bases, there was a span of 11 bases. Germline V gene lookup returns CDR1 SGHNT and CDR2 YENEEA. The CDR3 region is CASSLVWQDQETQYF. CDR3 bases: TGTGCCAGCAGCTTGGTCTGGCAGGACCAAGAGACCCAGTACTTC.

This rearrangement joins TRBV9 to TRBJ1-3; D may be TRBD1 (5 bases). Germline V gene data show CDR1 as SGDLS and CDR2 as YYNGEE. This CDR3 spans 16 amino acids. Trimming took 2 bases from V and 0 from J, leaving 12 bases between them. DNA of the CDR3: TGTGCCAGCAGCGTGTACCGACAGATCTCTGGAAACACCATATATTTT. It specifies CASSVYRQISGNTIYF.

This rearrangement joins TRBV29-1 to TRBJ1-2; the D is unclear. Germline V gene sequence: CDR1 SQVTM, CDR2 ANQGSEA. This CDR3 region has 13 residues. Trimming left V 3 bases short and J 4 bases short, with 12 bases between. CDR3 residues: CSVDTTDLYGYTF. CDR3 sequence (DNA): TGCAGCGTTGATACAACAGATCTCTATGGCTACACCTTC.

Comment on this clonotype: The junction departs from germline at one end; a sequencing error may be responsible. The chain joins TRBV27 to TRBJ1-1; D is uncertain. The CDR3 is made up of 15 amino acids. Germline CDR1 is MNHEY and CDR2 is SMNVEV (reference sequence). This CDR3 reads CASSLSHKLNIEAFF. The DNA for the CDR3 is TGTGCCAGCAGTTTATCGCACAAACTGAACATTGAAGCTTTCTTT.

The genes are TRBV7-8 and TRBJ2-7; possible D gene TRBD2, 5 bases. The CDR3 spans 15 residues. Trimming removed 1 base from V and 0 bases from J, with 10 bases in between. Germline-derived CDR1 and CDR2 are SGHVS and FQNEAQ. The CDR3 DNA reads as TGTGCCAGCAGCTTAGGAGGGTCGCCCTCCTACGAGCAGTACTTC. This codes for CASSLGGSPSYEQYF.

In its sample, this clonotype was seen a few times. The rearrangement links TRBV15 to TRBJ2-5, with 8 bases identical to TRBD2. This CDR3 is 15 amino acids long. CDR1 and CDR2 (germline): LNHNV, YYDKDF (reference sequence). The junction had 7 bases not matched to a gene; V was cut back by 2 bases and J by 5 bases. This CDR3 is CATSRPISGTETQYF. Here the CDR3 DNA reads TGTGCCACCAGCAGACCGATTAGCGGGACGGAGACCCAGTACTTC.

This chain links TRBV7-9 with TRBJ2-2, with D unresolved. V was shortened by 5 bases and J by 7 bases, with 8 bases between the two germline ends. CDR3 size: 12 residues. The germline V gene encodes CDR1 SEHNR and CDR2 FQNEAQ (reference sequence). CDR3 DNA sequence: TGTGCCAGCAGCCAAGATATCGGGGAGCTGTTTTTT. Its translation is CASSQDIGELFF. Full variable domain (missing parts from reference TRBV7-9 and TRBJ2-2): DTGVSQNPRHKITKRGQNVTFRCDPISEHNRLYWYRQTLGQGPEFLTYFQNEAQLEKSRLLSDRFSAERPKGSFSTLEIQRTEQGDSAMYLCASSQDIGELFFGEGSRLTVL.

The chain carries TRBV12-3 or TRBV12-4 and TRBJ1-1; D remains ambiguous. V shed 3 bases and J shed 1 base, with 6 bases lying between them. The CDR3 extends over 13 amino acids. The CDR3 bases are TGTGCCAGCAGTTTGAAGGCGAACACTGAAGCTTTCTTT. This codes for CASSLKANTEAFF.

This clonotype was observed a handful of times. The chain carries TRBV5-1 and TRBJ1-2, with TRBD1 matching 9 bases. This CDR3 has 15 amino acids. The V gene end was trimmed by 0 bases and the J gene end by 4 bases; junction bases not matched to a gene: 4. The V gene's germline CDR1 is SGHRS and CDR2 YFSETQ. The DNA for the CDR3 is TGCGCCAGCAGCTTGGTGGGACAGGGAGCCTATGGCTACACCTTC. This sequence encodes CASSLVGQGAYGYTF.

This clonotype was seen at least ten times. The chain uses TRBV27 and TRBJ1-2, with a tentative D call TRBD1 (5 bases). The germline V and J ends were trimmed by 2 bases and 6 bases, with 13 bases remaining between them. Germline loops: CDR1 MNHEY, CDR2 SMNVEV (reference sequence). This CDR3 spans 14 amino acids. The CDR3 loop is CASSLSFGGDGYTF. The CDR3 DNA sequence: TGTGCCAGCAGTTTAAGTTTTGGGGGTGATGGCTACACCTTC.

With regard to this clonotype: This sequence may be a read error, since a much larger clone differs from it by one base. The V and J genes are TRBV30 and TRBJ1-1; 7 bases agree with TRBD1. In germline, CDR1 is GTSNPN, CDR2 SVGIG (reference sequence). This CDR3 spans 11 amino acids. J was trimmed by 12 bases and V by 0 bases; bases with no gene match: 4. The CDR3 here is CAWSVGTAPFF. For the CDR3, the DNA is TGTGCCTGGAGTGTGGGGACAGCTCCTTTCTTT. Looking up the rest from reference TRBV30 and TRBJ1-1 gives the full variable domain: SQTIHQWPATLVQPVGSPLSLECTVEGTSNPNLYWYRQAAGRGLQLLFYSVGIGQISSEVPQNLSASRPQDRQFILSSKKLLLSDSGFYLCAWSVGTAPFFGQGTRLTVV.

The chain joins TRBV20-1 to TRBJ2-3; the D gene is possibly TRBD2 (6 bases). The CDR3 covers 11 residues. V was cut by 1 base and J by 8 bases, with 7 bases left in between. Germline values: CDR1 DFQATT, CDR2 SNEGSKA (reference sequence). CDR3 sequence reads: CSARGGGTQYF. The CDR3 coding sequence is TGCAGTGCTAGAGGGGGAGGTACGCAGTATTTT.